These T cell receptor beta chains were read from a single sample in a study of T cell responses to AZD1222 COVID-19 vaccine. Assay used: immunoSEQ multiplex PCR; TCRdb lists only in-frame clones, some missing. The table has 130,000 to 150,000 clones, about 91% seen once. Sequencing used peripheral blood, obtained on day 0 of AZD1222 vaccination. All receptors come from an adult in good health. Each CDR3 is given with its conserved first and last residue. Each record gives: J gene, D gene, V gene, CDR3 protein. The D gene is left open where the match is weak.

j_gene: TRBJ2-7
d_gene: TRBD1
v_gene: TRBV9
CDR3aa: CASSVAGQVTYEQYF

j_gene: TRBJ2-7
d_gene: NA
v_gene: TRBV27
CDR3aa: CASSLTPPASYEQYF

j_gene: TRBJ2-5
d_gene: NA
v_gene: TRBV24-1
CDR3aa: CATSDLTETQYF

j_gene: TRBJ2-3
d_gene: NA
v_gene: TRBV11-3
CDR3aa: CASSDRTGTDTQYF

j_gene: TRBJ2-1
d_gene: TRBD2
v_gene: TRBV27
CDR3aa: CASSPFISPGTSGSNEQFF

j_gene: TRBJ1-5
d_gene: TRBD1
v_gene: TRBV3-1/TRBV3-2
CDR3aa: CASSPEKRTGCNSSNQPQHF

j_gene: TRBJ2-2
d_gene: NA
v_gene: TRBV6-2/TRBV6-3
CDR3aa: CASSYSTRADTGELFF

j_gene: TRBJ2-3
d_gene: TRBD1
v_gene: TRBV19
CDR3aa: CASSVGTGSGTQYF

j_gene: TRBJ1-1
d_gene: TRBD1
v_gene: TRBV28
CDR3aa: CASSLGQGRSWTEAFF

j_gene: TRBJ1-5
d_gene: NA
v_gene: TRBV9
CDR3aa: CASSSDRDGQPQHF

j_gene: TRBJ1-1
d_gene: NA
v_gene: TRBV27
CDR3aa: CASSPSAGRMAFF

j_gene: TRBJ1-3
d_gene: NA
v_gene: TRBV6-5
CDR3aa: CASSYGNTIYF

j_gene: TRBJ2-7
d_gene: TRBD2
v_gene: TRBV18
CDR3aa: CASSPGLNGKSYEQYF

j_gene: TRBJ1-5
d_gene: NA
v_gene: TRBV29-1
CDR3aa: CSVANEGQPQHF

j_gene: TRBJ1-5
d_gene: NA
v_gene: TRBV30
CDR3aa: CAWSVRGGNQPQHF

j_gene: TRBJ1-1
d_gene: NA
v_gene: TRBV18
CDR3aa: CASSPQGENPGAFF

j_gene: TRBJ2-5
d_gene: NA
v_gene: TRBV12-5
CDR3aa: CASVRNGGQDGETQYF

j_gene: TRBJ1-6
d_gene: NA
v_gene: TRBV7-2
CDR3aa: CASSLVASIFTGESPLHF

j_gene: TRBJ2-1
d_gene: TRBD2
v_gene: TRBV11-3
CDR3aa: CASSLGFLAAYNEQFF

j_gene: TRBJ2-5
d_gene: NA
v_gene: TRBV4-2
CDR3aa: CASSQEASGQETQYF

j_gene: TRBJ1-3
d_gene: NA
v_gene: TRBV6-1
CDR3aa: CASSDRSGTGNTIYF

j_gene: TRBJ1-2
d_gene: NA
v_gene: TRBV11-3
CDR3aa: CASSFLTNYGYTF

j_gene: TRBJ2-1
d_gene: TRBD2
v_gene: TRBV7-3
CDR3aa: CASSPLLRTSGYNEQFF

j_gene: TRBJ1-1
d_gene: NA
v_gene: TRBV9
CDR3aa: CASSPVEGVGTEAFF

j_gene: TRBJ2-6
d_gene: NA
v_gene: TRBV19
CDR3aa: CASMGSLSGANVLTF

j_gene: TRBJ1-1
d_gene: TRBD1
v_gene: TRBV19
CDR3aa: CASSAEQGALNTEAFF

j_gene: TRBJ2-4
d_gene: NA
v_gene: TRBV5-8
CDR3aa: CASSSILNLAKNIQYF

j_gene: TRBJ2-2
d_gene: TRBD1
v_gene: TRBV19
CDR3aa: CASSMPTGQRTGELFF

j_gene: TRBJ2-5
d_gene: NA
v_gene: TRBV7-3
CDR3aa: CATPTPVPGTQYF

j_gene: TRBJ2-7
d_gene: TRBD2
v_gene: TRBV7-2
CDR3aa: CASSPTVPSLGLYEQYF

j_gene: TRBJ2-1
d_gene: TRBD2
v_gene: TRBV2
CDR3aa: CASSEESSGWYNEQFF

j_gene: TRBJ2-7
d_gene: NA
v_gene: TRBV29-1
CDR3aa: CSVENSAYEQYF

j_gene: TRBJ2-5
d_gene: TRBD1
v_gene: TRBV28
CDR3aa: CASSPPTGGEETQYF

j_gene: TRBJ1-1
d_gene: NA
v_gene: TRBV6-6
CDR3aa: CASSSGGTSVTEAFF

j_gene: TRBJ2-7
d_gene: NA
v_gene: TRBV10-1
CDR3aa: CASSDSWSGYQYF

j_gene: TRBJ2-7
d_gene: NA
v_gene: TRBV20-1
CDR3aa: CSARAGYEQYF

j_gene: TRBJ2-7
d_gene: NA
v_gene: TRBV4-2
CDR3aa: CASSQAHEQYF

j_gene: TRBJ1-1
d_gene: NA
v_gene: TRBV4-1
CDR3aa: CASSAHSPGAEAFF

j_gene: TRBJ1-5
d_gene: NA
v_gene: TRBV19
CDR3aa: CASSMINSGGNQPQHF

j_gene: TRBJ1-2
d_gene: NA
v_gene: TRBV15
CDR3aa: CATSREAANYGYTF

j_gene: TRBJ1-2
d_gene: NA
v_gene: TRBV25-1
CDR3aa: CASSWDGFNYGYTF

j_gene: TRBJ1-2
d_gene: NA
v_gene: TRBV30
CDR3aa: CAWSGGSGYTF

j_gene: TRBJ2-3
d_gene: TRBD2
v_gene: TRBV13
CDR3aa: CASSLGTSSTDTQYF

j_gene: TRBJ1-2
d_gene: NA
v_gene: TRBV6-2/TRBV6-3
CDR3aa: CASSYEVGSYTF

j_gene: TRBJ2-7
d_gene: TRBD2
v_gene: TRBV2
CDR3aa: CASRSGTSGKVQYF

j_gene: TRBJ1-3
d_gene: NA
v_gene: TRBV6-2/TRBV6-3
CDR3aa: CASSRPRNTIYF

j_gene: TRBJ2-3
d_gene: NA
v_gene: TRBV19
CDR3aa: CASSRPRGLRVTDTQYF